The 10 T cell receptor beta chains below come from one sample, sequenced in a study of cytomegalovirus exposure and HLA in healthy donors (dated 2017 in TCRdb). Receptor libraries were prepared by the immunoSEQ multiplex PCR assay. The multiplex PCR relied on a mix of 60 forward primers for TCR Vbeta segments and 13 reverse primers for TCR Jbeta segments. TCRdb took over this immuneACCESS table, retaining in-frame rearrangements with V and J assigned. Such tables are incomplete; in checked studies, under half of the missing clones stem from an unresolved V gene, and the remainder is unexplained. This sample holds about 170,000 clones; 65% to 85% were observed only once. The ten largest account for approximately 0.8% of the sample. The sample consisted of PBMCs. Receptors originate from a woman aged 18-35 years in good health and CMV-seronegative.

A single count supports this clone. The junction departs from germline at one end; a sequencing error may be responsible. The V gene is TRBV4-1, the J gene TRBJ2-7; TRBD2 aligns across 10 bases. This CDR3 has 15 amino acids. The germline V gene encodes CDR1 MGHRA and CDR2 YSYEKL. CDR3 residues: CASGQDGLAGDEQYF. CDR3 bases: TGCGCCAGCGGCCAAGATGGCCTAGCGGGAGACGAGCAGTACTTC.

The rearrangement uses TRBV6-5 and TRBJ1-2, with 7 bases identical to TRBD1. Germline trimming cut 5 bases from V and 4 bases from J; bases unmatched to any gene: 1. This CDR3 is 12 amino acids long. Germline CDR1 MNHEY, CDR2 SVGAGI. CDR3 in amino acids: CASSGDSYGYTF. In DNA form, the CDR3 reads TGTGCCAGCAGTGGGGACAGCTATGGCTACACCTTC.

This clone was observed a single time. The CDR3 DNA follows: TGTGCCAGCAGCTTATTTAGCAGGGAGGTCATCAACGAGCAGTACTTC. Its protein is CASSLFSREVINEQYF. V usage is TRBV7-3 and J usage is TRBJ2-7; possible D gene TRBD2, 6 bases. CDR3 length: 16 amino acids. CDR1 and CDR2 (germline): SGHTA, FQGTGA. V lost 2 bases, J lost 5 bases, and 19 bases lay in between.

The CDR3 protein is CASSPAATGSYGYTF. CDR3 DNA sequence: TGTGCCAGCAGCCCAGCGGCAACCGGATCCTATGGCTACACCTTC. This chain uses TRBV28 with TRBJ1-2; D uncertain. Germline loops: CDR1 MDHEN, CDR2 SYDVKM. This CDR3 is built from 15 residues. The germline V and J ends were trimmed by 6 bases and 4 bases, with 18 bases remaining between them.

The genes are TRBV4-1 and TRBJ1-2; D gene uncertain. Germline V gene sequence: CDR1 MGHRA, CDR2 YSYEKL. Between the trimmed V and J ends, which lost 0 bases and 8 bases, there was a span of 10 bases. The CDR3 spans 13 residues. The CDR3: CASSQDRGLGYTF. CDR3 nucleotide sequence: TGCGCCAGCAGCCAAGATCGGGGTCTGGGCTACACCTTC.

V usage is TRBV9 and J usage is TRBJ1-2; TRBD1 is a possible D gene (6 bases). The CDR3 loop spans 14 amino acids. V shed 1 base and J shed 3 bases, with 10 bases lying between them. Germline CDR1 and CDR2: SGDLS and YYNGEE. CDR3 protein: CASSVTGRDYGYTF. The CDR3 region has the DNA TGTGCCAGCAGCGTAACAGGGCGAGACTATGGCTACACCTTC. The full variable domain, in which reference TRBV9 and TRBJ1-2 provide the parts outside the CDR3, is DSGVTQTPKHLITATGQRVTLRCSPRSGDLSVYWYQQSLDQGLQFLIQYYNGEERAKGNILERFSAQQFPDLHSELNLSSLELGDSALYFCASSVTGRDYGYTFGSGTRLTVV.

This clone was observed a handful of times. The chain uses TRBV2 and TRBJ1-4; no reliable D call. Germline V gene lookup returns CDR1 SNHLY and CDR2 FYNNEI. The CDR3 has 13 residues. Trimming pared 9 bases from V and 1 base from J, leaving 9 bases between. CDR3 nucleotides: TGTGCCAGGAGGCTACGAACTAATGAAAAACTGTTTTTT. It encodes CARRLRTNEKLFF.

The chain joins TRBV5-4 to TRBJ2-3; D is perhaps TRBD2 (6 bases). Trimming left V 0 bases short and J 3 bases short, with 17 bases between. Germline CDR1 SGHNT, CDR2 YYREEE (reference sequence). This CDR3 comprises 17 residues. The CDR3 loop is CASSLAEGGVGTDTQYF. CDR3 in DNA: TGTGCCAGCAGCTTGGCCGAGGGCGGGGTCGGGACAGATACGCAGTATTTT.

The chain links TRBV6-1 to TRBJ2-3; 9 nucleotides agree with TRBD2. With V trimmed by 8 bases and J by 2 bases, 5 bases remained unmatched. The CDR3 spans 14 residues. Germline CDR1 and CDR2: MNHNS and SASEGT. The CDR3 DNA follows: TGTGCCAGCGTTAGCGGGGGCGACACAGATACGCAGTATTTT. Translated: CASVSGGDTDTQYF.

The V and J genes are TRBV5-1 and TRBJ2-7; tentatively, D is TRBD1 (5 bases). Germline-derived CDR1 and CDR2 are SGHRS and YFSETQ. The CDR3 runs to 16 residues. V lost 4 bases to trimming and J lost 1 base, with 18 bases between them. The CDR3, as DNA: TGCGCCAGCAGCCAGAAAAGTCCCAGGGTGTCCTACGAGCAGTACTTC. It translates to CASSQKSPRVSYEQYF.